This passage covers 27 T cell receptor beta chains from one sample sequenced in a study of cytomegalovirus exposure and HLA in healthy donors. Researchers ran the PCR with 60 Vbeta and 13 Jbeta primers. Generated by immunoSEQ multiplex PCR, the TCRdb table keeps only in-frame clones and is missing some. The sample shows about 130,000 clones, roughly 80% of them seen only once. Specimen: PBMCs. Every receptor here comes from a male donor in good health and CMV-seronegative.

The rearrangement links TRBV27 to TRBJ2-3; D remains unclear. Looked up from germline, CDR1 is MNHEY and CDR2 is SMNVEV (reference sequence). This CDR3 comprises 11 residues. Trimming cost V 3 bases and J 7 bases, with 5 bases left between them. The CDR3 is CASSFRNTQYF. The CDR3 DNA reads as TGTGCCAGCAGTTTTCGTAATACGCAGTATTTT.

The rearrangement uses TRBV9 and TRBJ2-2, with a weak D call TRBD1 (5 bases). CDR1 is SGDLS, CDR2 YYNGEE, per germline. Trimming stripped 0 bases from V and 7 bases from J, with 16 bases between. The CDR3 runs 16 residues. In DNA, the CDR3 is TGTGCCAGCAGCGTAGACCATGGGGCAGTAATCGGGGAGCTGTTTTTT. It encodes CASSVDHGAVIGELFF.

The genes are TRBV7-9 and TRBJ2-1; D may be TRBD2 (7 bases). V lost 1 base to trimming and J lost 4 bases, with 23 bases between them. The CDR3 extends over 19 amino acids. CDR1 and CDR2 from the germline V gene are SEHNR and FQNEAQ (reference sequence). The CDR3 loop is CASSLGVFGGGGHYNEQFF. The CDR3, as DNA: TGTGCCAGCAGCTTAGGAGTGTTCGGGGGCGGGGGACATTACAATGAGCAGTTCTTC.

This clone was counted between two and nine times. The CDR3 region is CASSGWREKTQYF. The CDR3 bases are TGTGCCAGCAGCGGATGGCGGGAAAAGACCCAGTACTTC. The chain couples TRBV7-6 to TRBJ2-5; D is perhaps TRBD2 (6 bases). The CDR3 length is 13 residues. The ends were cut back, 5 bases at V and 6 bases at J, with 13 bases in the middle. Germline V gene data show CDR1 as SGHVS and CDR2 as FNYEAQ.

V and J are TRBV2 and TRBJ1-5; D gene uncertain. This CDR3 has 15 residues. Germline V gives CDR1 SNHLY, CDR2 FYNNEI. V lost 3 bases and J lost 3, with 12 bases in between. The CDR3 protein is CASSEYGLTNQPQHF. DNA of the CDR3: TGTGCCAGCAGTGAGTATGGCCTCACCAATCAGCCCCAGCATTTT.

The CDR3 loop is CAWNPKSGYGYTF. The CDR3, as DNA: TGTGCCTGGAATCCCAAATCGGGGTATGGCTACACCTTC. The V gene is TRBV30, the J gene TRBJ1-2, with unresolved D. V was clipped by 4 bases and J by 5 bases, with 14 bases between them. CDR3 length: 13 amino acids. Germline V CDR1 and CDR2: GTSNPN, SVGIG (reference sequence).

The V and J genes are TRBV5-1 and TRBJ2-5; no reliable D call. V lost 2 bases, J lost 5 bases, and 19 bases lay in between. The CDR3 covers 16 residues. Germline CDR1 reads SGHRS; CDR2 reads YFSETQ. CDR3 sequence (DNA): TGCGCCAGCAGCTTAAACGGAGCCCAGTACGGGGAGACCCAGTACTTC. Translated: CASSLNGAQYGETQYF.

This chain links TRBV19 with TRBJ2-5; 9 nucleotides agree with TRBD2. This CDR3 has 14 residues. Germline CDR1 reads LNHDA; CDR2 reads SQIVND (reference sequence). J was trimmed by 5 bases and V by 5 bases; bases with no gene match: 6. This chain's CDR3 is CASSVAGGHETQYF. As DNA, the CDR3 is TGTGCCAGTAGTGTGGCGGGGGGGCACGAGACCCAGTACTTC. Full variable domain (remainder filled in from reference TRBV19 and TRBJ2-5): DGGITQSPKYLFRKEGQNVTLSCEQNLNHDAMYWYRQDPGQGLRLIYYSQIVNDFQKGDIAEGYSVSREKKESFPLTVTSAQKNPTAFYLCASSVAGGHETQYFGPGTRLLVL.

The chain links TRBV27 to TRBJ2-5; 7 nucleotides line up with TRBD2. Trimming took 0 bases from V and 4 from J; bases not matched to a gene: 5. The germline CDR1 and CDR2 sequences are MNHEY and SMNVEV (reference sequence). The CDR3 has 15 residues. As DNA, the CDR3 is TGTGCCAGCAGTTTATCACGGGGGGTAAGAGAGACCCAGTACTTC. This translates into CASSLSRGVRETQYF.

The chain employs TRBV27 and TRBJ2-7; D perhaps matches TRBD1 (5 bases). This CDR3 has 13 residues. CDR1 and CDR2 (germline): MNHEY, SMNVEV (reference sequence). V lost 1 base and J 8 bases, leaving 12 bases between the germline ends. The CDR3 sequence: CASSLFMGQKQYF. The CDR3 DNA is TGTGCCAGCAGTTTATTCATGGGGCAAAAGCAGTACTTC.

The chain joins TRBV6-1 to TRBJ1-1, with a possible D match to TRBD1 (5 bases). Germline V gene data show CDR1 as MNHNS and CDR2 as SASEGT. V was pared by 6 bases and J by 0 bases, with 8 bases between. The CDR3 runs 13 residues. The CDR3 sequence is CASSIQVNTEAFF. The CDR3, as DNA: TGTGCCAGCAGCATACAGGTGAACACTGAAGCTTTCTTT.

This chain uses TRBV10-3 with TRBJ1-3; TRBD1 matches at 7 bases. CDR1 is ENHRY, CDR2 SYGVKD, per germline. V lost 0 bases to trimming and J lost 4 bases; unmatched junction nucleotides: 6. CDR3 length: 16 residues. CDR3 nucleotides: TGTGCCATCAGTGAGTCCGGACAGGATACAGGAAACACCATATATTTT. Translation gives CAISESGQDTGNTIYF.

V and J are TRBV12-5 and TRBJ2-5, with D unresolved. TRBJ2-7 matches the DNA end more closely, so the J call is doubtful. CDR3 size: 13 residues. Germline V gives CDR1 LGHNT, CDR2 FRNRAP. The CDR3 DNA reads TGTGCTAGTGGTTTGGCGATGGTCCACGAGCAGTACTTC. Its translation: CASGLAMVHEQYF.

The chain's CDR3 is CASSAQSTDTQYF. The CDR3, as DNA: TGTGCCAGCAGCGCCCAGAGCACAGATACGCAGTATTTT. The chain joins TRBV9 to TRBJ2-3, with unresolved D. The CDR3 sequence is 13 residues long. Between the trimmed V and J ends, which lost 3 bases and 0 bases, there was a span of 5 bases. Germline assignment: CDR1 SGDLS and CDR2 YYNGEE.

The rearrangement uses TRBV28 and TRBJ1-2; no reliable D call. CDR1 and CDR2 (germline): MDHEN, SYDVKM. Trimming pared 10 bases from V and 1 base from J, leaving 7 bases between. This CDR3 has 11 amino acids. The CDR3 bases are TGTGCCACCCACAGTAACTATGGCTACACCTTC. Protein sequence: CATHSNYGYTF.

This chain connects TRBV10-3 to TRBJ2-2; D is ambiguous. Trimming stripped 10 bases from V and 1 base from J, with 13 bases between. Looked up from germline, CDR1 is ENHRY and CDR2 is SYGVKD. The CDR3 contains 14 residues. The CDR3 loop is CATHETMNTGELFF. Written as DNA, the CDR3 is TGTGCCACCCACGAGACAATGAACACCGGGGAGCTGTTTTTT.

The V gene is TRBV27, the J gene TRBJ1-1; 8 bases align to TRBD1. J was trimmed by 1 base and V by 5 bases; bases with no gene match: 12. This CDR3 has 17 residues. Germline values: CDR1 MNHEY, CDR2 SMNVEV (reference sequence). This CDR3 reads CASSPLRTGFGNTEAFF. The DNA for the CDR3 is TGTGCCAGCAGTCCCCTCAGGACAGGGTTTGGGAACACTGAAGCTTTCTTT.

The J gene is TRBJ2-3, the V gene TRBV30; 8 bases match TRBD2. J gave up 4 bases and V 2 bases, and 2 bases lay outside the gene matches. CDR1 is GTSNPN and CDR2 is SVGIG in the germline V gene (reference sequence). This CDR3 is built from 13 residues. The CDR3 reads CAWSRGGPDTQYF. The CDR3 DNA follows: TGTGCCTGGAGTCGGGGGGGCCCAGATACGCAGTATTTT.

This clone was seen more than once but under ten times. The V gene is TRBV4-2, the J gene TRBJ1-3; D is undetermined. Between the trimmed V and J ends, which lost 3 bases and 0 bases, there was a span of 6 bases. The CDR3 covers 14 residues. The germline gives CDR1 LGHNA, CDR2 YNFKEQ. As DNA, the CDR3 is TGTGCCAGCAGCCAGCCGGGCTCTGGAAACACCATATATTTT. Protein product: CASSQPGSGNTIYF.

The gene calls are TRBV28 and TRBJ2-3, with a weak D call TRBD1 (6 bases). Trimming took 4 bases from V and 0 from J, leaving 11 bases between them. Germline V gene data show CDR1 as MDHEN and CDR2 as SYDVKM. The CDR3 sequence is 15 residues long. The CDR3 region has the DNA TGTGCCAGCAGTTCAGGGGCCCCTAGCACAGATACGCAGTATTTT. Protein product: CASSSGAPSTDTQYF.

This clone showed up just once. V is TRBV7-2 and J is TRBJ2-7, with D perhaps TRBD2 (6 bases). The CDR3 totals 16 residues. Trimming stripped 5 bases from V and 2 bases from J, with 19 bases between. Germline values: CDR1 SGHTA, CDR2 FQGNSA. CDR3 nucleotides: TGTGCCAGCAGCCCAACTCCGGGACTTGCCACCTACGAGCAGTACTTC. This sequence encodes CASSPTPGLATYEQYF.

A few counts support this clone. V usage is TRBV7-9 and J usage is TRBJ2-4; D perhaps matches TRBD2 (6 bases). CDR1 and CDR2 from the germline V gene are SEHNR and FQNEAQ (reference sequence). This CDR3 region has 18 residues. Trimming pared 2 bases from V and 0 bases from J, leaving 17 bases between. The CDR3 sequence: CASSLSRDQSLAKNIQYF. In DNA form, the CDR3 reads TGTGCCAGCAGCTTATCGCGGGATCAGTCACTAGCCAAAAACATTCAGTACTTC.

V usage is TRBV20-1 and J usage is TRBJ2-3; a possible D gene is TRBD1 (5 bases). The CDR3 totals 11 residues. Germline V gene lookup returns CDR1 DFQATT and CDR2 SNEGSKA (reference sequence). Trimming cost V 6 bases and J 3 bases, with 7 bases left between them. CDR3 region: CSAHRTDTQYF. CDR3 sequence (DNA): TGCAGTGCCCACAGGACAGATACGCAGTATTTT.

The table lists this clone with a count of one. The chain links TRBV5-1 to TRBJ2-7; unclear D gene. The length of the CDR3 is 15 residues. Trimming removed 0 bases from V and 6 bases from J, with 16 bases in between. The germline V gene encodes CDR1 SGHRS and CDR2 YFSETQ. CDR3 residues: CASSLEPARPAEQYF. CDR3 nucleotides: TGCGCCAGCAGCTTGGAGCCTGCCAGGCCCGCCGAGCAGTACTTC. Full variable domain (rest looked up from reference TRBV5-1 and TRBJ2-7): KAGVTQTPRYLIKTRGQQVTLSCSPISGHRSVSWYQQTPGQGLQFLFEYFSETQRNKGNFPGRFSGRQFSNSRSEMNVSTLELGDSALYLCASSLEPARPAEQYFGPGTRLTVT.

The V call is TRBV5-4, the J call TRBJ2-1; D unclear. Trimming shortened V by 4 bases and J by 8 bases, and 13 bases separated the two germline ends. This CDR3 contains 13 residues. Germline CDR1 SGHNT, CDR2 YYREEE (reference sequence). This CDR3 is CASSRPGWDEQFF. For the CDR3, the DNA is TGTGCCAGCAGCCGGCCCGGGTGGGATGAGCAGTTCTTC.

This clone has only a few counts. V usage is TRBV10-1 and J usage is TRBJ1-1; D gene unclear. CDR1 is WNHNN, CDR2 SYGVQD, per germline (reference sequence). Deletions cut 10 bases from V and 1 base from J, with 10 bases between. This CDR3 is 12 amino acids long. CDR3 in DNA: TGCGCCATCCCTCCCCCGAACACTGAAGCTTTCTTT. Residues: CAIPPPNTEAFF.

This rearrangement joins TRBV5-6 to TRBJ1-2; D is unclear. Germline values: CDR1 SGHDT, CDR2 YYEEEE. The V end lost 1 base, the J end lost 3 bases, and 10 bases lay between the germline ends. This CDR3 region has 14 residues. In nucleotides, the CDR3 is TGTGCCAGCAGCTTGCCCGCCGGAGACTATGGCTACACCTTC. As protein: CASSLPAGDYGYTF.